This T cell receptor beta chain comes out of a study of patients and donors after allogeneic stem cell transplantation. TCRdb used MiXCR to reprocess the RT-PCR reads, holding one entry per CDR3 protein. Among about 410,000 distinct CDR3 sequences listed, roughly 16% were seen once. With V trimmed by 5 bases and J by 3 bases, 8 bases remained unmatched. CDR3 length equals 16 residues. The germline CDR1 and CDR2 sequences are SEHNR and FQNEAQ (reference sequence). This clonotype was counted a few times. This chain links TRBV7-9 with TRBJ2-4; 9 bases match TRBD1. Material for sequencing was blood, either unsorted or a sorted T cell fraction (not recorded which). This TCR came from a human donor who was either an allogeneic HSCT recipient or a stem cell or donor lymphocyte infusion donor (not recorded which). It is not recorded whose cells these are; they may come from a transplant donor. CDR3 nucleotides: TGTGCCAGCAGCCCCACAGGGGGCTGGGACAAAAACATTCAGTACTTC. Its protein product is CASSPTGGWDKNIQYF.